The 4 T cell receptor beta chains in this list originate from one sample, sequenced in a study of T cells in Graves' hyperthyroidism and ophthalmopathy. Regions amplified from RNA transcripts were the TCR beta CDR3 regions. Researchers ran a first-round RT-PCR on the TCR CDR3 using the HTBI primer set. MiXCR, run by TCRdb on the multiplex PCR reads, gives a single entry per CDR3 protein. The sample records nearly 600,000 distinct CDR3 sequences, approximately 15% being singletons. The sample comprised blood. Receptors originate from a woman aged 25 to 39 with Graves' hyperthyroidism that later progressed to Graves' ophthalmopathy.

V usage is TRBV14 and J usage is TRBJ2-2; D gene unclear. CDR1 SGHDN and CDR2 FVKESK come from the germline V gene. V was cut by 4 bases and J by 8 bases, with 11 bases left in between. The CDR3 runs to 13 residues. CDR3 in DNA: TGTGCCAGCAGCCTCGCTGAATGGGGGGAGCTGTTTTTT. Translation gives CASSLAEWGELFF.

This clonotype was seen a few times. The V and J genes are TRBV28 and TRBJ1-6; weak D call: TRBD1 (5 bases). Germline V gene sequence: CDR1 MDHEN, CDR2 SYDVKM. This CDR3 spans 15 amino acids. Trimming took off 4 bases at V and 11 bases at J, with 18 bases between the two ends. CDR3 sequence (DNA): TGTGCCAGCAGTTCCCCCTCAGGGATTAGGACACCCCTCCACTTT. Its translation: CASSSPSGIRTPLHF.

The table lists this clonotype with many counts. The genes are TRBV6-1 and TRBJ1-2; D gene uncertain. The CDR3 is 13 amino acids. The V gene's germline CDR1 is MNHNS and CDR2 SASEGT. V lost 10 bases and J 0 bases, leaving 12 bases between the germline ends. This CDR3 reads CATSGVANYGYTF. The CDR3 nucleotides are TGTGCCACCAGCGGGGTTGCTAACTATGGCTACACCTTC.

This clonotype was detected only once. This sequence may be a read error, since a much larger clone differs from it by one base. In DNA, the CDR3 is TGTGCCAGCAGTGGGGACGGTTCCGCAAAACTGTTTTTT. Its translation is CASSGDGSAKLFF. The chain has TRBV28 and TRBJ1-4; D possibly corresponds to TRBD1 (5 bases). Trimming shortened V by 5 bases and J by 10 bases, and 14 bases separated the two germline ends. The CDR3 runs to 13 residues. Germline V gives CDR1 MDHEN, CDR2 SYDVKM.